The T cell receptor beta chain described here comes from a study of cytomegalovirus exposure and HLA in healthy donors. Overall study: One earlier analysis, a look at around 180 million T cells, found some 110 million unique TCR beta sequences. Points from the study as a whole: In a later analysis, a missense DCLRE1C variant was linked to TCR beta V- and J-gene trimming.

In the PCR, 60 Vbeta and 13 Jbeta primers were used. Authors' data handling: Unique TCR beta chains numbered around 80 million in a later analysis, with roughly 10 million shared. Only in-frame clones appear in the TCRdb table, and some are missing; sequencing was by immunoSEQ multiplex PCR. That table is the source of V, J and clone size, and D and trimming were worked out from the DNA. This sample has approximately 140,000 clones, with 78% found just once. Turning to this clone: The antigen remains unidentified. This CDR3 is also generated by other DNA sequences in the sample.

Germline lookup yields CDR1 SGHKS and CDR2 YYEKEE (reference sequence). V gave up 0 bases and J gave up 1 base, with 8 bases separating them. The CDR3 spans 16 residues. The genes are TRBV5-5 and TRBJ2-6, with unresolved D. The clonotype comes from a male donor in good health and CMV-seronegative. What was sequenced was PBMCs. The CDR3 bases are TGTGCCAGCAGCTTGGCTGGCTCATCTGGGGCCAACGTCCTGACTTTC. This translates into CASSLAGSSGANVLTF.